This entry is about one T cell receptor beta chain. This sample was taken from a study of control samples from healthy donors and cancer patients. Libraries were prepared by immunoSEQ multiplex PCR; TCRdb keeps only in-frame clonotypes and omits some of them. Among over 120,000 clones listed, around 92% were seen once. V gave up 7 bases and J gave up 8 bases, with 20 bases separating them. CDR1 and CDR2 from the germline V gene are MDHEN and SYDVKM. The CDR3 has 15 amino acids. This receptor was taken from a man aged 30 to 45 in good health. This chain links TRBV28 with TRBJ1-4; a possible D gene is TRBD1 (6 bases). Sequenced material: blood. DNA for the CDR3: TGTGCCAGCATCGCCACCCACGGCGGGGGCGAAAAACTGTTTTTT. It yields the protein CASIATHGGGEKLFF.